This T cell receptor (beta chain) was documented in a study of shared clonotypes between healthy human individuals. Study at large: Those who served as donors were a couple of women and a few men between the ages of 18 and 49.

Generated by immunoSEQ multiplex PCR, the TCRdb table keeps only in-frame clones and is missing some. This table holds about 1 million clones, around 76% found once. General study points: Only blood samples were collected, and tissue repertoires likely differ. Around 5% of naive CD4 clonotypes were common to a handful of donors.

The donors were all Caucasian adults (living in Nashville, Tennessee). Turning to this clone: Its antigen is unidentified.

This receptor was obtained from a man aged 18 to 29 in good health. The specimen sequenced was memory CD4+ T cells sorted from blood. Regarding subset: CD45RA-negative fraction.

CDR3 DNA: TGTGCCAGCAGCTTAGATAGGGGCGTCACAGATACGCAGTATTTT. Residues: CASSLDRGVTDTQYF. The chain joins TRBV5-5 to TRBJ2-3; maybe TRBD1 (5 bases). From germline, CDR1 is SGHKS and CDR2 YYEKEE (reference sequence). The CDR3 has 15 residues. V dropped 2 bases and J dropped 2 bases, with 12 bases sitting between them.